This TCR beta chain was sequenced in a study of read filtering for tumor transcriptome and immune sequencing. At the level of the study: Revised staging placed 8 or 9 patients in R-ISS I, roughly 17 in II, more than 5 in III. RNA-seq yielded only roughly 75 to 1,400 TCR reads, IR-seq about 4 to 10.27 million. Study-level points and caveats: About 82% of IR-seq clonotypes had a single read, yet these held about 3.6% of reads. Even smaller IR-seq throughput identified most shared clonotypes.

At least ten counts were recorded for this clonotype. Its antigen is unknown. With 4 bases removed from V and 0 bases from J, the gap between germline ends came to 13 bases. CDR1 is KGHSH and CDR2 is LQKENI in the germline V gene. The CDR3 runs 16 residues. The library was built from roughly 400 ng RNA with molecular barcoded adaptors for alpha/delta and beta/gamma chains. TCRdb reprocessed the reads via MiXCR and lists one record per CDR3 protein. The sample gives fewer than 150,000 distinct CDR3 sequences, under 15% of which show up once; 9.5% to 12% is in the top ten. V is TRBV18 and J is TRBJ2-1; D call uncertain. This TCR came from a donor over 35 with multiple myeloma. Sequencing used a population of CD138-negative cells sorted from bone marrow. The CDR3 coding sequence is TGTGCCAGCTCACAAACTGCTAGTAGCTCCTACAATGAGCAGTTCTTC. Translating it yields CASSQTASSSYNEQFF.